Presented here are 12 T cell receptor beta chains from one specimen sequenced in a study of post-analysis software for immune sequencing data. Study observations and caveats: About five TRBV segments occurring more often in patients than controls included TRBV5-6, TRBV5-1 and TRBV20-1.

Included in the TCR beta cDNA libraries were unique molecular identifiers. MiXCR was run by TCRdb on the PCR reads, yielding one entry per CDR3 protein. The sample includes hundreds of thousands of distinct CDR3 sequences, 59% seen only once; the top ten take over 9%. Antigens of these TCRs are unknown. The source material was blood. These receptors all come from a girl aged 2 to 10 with multiple sclerosis.

This clonotype was counted a few times. CDR3 region: CSSAGQGDTEAFF. CDR3 coding DNA: TGCAGCTCCGCGGGACAGGGGGACACTGAAGCTTTCTTT. The V and J genes are TRBV29-1 and TRBJ1-1, with 11 bases aligning to TRBD1. This CDR3 has 13 residues. Per the germline V gene, CDR1 is SQVTM and CDR2 is ANQGSEA. Trimming took 8 bases from V and 3 from J; bases not matched to a gene: 5.

The chain combines TRBV10-3 with TRBJ2-5; 8 positions agree with TRBD1. This CDR3 is built from 16 residues. The V gene's germline CDR1 is ENHRY and CDR2 SYGVKD. V lost 0 bases to trimming and J lost 2 bases; unmatched junction nucleotides: 5. In DNA form, the CDR3 reads TGTGCCATCAGTGAGTCTGAGTGGACAGGGCAAGAGACCCAGTACTTC. Its protein is CAISESEWTGQETQYF.

The genes are TRBV20-1 and TRBJ1-1; 9 nucleotides line up with TRBD1. Germline V CDR1 and CDR2: DFQATT, SNEGSKA (reference sequence). The CDR3 runs to 14 residues. Germline trimming cut 1 base from V and 4 bases from J; bases unmatched to any gene: 4. In DNA form, the CDR3 reads TGCAGTGCTAGAGGACAGGGGGAGTTCACTGAAGCTTTCTTT. It encodes CSARGQGEFTEAFF.

This rearrangement joins TRBV5-6 to TRBJ2-1, with 10 bases fitting TRBD1. CDR1 SGHDT and CDR2 YYEEEE come from the germline V gene. The CDR3 has 18 amino acids. J lost 3 bases, V lost 2 bases, and 11 bases had no gene match. The CDR3 protein is CASSLDYRRTGGYNEQFF. CDR3 DNA: TGTGCCAGCAGCTTAGATTATCGCCGGACAGGGGGCTACAATGAGCAGTTCTTC.

The V gene is TRBV20-1, the J gene TRBJ2-5; 11 nucleotides agree with TRBD2. The CDR3 is 13 residues long. Trimming at V came to 1 base and at J to 11 bases, leaving 6 bases not matched to a gene. In germline, CDR1 is DFQATT, CDR2 SNEGSKA (reference sequence). The CDR3 sequence is CSARVSGREEQYF. The CDR3 DNA sequence: TGCAGTGCTAGAGTTAGCGGGAGGGAAGAGCAGTACTTC.

The gene calls are TRBV6-1 and TRBJ2-7; D tentatively reads TRBD1 or TRBD2 (5 bases each). The DNA end is more similar to TRBJ2-5, so the J call may be wrong. The CDR3 has 13 amino acids. In germline, CDR1 is MNHNS, CDR2 SASEGT. The CDR3 here is CATTRDPRETQYF. The CDR3 DNA sequence: TGTGCCACCACCCGGGACCCGAGGGAGACCCAGTACTTC.

The chain couples TRBV10-3 to TRBJ2-1; tentatively, D is TRBD2 (6 bases). Germline V gene data show CDR1 as ENHRY and CDR2 as SYGVKD. The ends were cut back, 5 bases at V and 0 bases at J, with 14 bases in the middle. The CDR3 sequence is 16 residues long. The CDR3 DNA is TGTGCCATCAGTTTAATAGCGGAAAGCTCCTACAATGAGCAGTTCTTC. This sequence encodes CAISLIAESSYNEQFF.

The chain combines TRBV9 with TRBJ2-1; TRBD1 might be the D (6 bases). V dropped 1 base and J dropped 7 bases, with 12 bases sitting between them. The CDR3 contains 14 residues. In germline, CDR1 is SGDLS, CDR2 YYNGEE. The CDR3, as DNA: TGTGCCAGCAGCGTAATGGACAGAACGAATGAGCAGTTCTTC. Protein product: CASSVMDRTNEQFF.

The chain has TRBV7-9 and TRBJ2-1; either TRBD1 or TRBD2 may supply D (6 bases each). Per the germline V gene, CDR1 is SEHNR and CDR2 is FQNEAQ (reference sequence). V gave up 9 bases and J gave up 1 base, with 16 bases separating them. The CDR3 totals 15 residues. The CDR3 region has the DNA TGTGCCAGTTCCAGGGGAGGATTTTCCTACAATGAGCAGTTCTTC. Its protein is CASSRGGFSYNEQFF.

The chain couples TRBV20-1 to TRBJ2-7; D possibly uses TRBD1 or TRBD2 (5 bases each). Germline V gene sequence: CDR1 DFQATT, CDR2 SNEGSKA (reference sequence). Trimming cost V 3 bases and J 5 bases, with 26 bases left between them. There are 17 residues in the CDR3. CDR3 sequence: CSARLQDGGGLLDEQYF. CDR3 DNA: TGCAGTGCTAGGCTACAGGATGGCGGAGGACTCCTGGACGAGCAGTACTTC.

This clonotype showed up just a few times. The chain uses TRBV7-2 and TRBJ1-2; 7 nucleotides match TRBD1. Germline V gives CDR1 SGHTA, CDR2 FQGNSA. The CDR3 runs to 14 residues. After removal of 5 bases from V and 4 bases from J, the junction contained 7 bases not matched to a gene. Here the CDR3 DNA reads TGTGCCAGCAGCCCCCAGGGGGTTTCCTATGGCTACACCTTC. This gives the protein CASSPQGVSYGYTF.

The chain couples TRBV5-1 to TRBJ2-1, with 8 bases aligning to TRBD1. With V trimmed by 3 bases and J by 12 bases, 11 bases remained unmatched. CDR3 length: 14 amino acids. Germline CDR1 and CDR2: SGHRS and YFSETQ. The DNA of the CDR3 is TGCGCCAGCAGCTCCGGACAGGGCCCTACAATGCAGTTCTTC. This translates into CASSSGQGPTMQFF.